Reported below is one TCR beta chain. What it binds is unknown. This entry comes from a study of T-cell reconstitution after alpha-beta-depleted transplantation in children. Points from the study as a whole: At the one-year point after transplant, T-cell counts and TCRbeta diversity were found to come mostly from T cells that had been newly produced.

Trimming cost V 3 bases and J 7 bases; bases outside gene matches: 5. This CDR3 spans 15 amino acids. CDR1 is SNHLY and CDR2 is FYNNEI in the germline V gene. Unique molecular identifiers were incorporated into the prepared TCRbeta library. One entry per CDR3 protein results from TCRdb running MiXCR on the PCR reads. Of about 460,000 distinct CDR3 sequences in the sample, about 11% were seen once. The V and J genes are TRBV2 and TRBJ2-1, with 11 bases lining up with TRBD2. Specimen: PBMCs, collected before TCRalphabeta/CD19-depleted stem cell transplant. The TCR comes from a child aged 2 to 15 with inherited bone marrow failure, due to receive a stem cell transplant. CDR3 sequence reads: CASSDQASGRNEQFF. CDR3 bases: TGTGCCAGCAGTGATCAGGCTAGCGGGAGGAATGAGCAGTTCTTC.